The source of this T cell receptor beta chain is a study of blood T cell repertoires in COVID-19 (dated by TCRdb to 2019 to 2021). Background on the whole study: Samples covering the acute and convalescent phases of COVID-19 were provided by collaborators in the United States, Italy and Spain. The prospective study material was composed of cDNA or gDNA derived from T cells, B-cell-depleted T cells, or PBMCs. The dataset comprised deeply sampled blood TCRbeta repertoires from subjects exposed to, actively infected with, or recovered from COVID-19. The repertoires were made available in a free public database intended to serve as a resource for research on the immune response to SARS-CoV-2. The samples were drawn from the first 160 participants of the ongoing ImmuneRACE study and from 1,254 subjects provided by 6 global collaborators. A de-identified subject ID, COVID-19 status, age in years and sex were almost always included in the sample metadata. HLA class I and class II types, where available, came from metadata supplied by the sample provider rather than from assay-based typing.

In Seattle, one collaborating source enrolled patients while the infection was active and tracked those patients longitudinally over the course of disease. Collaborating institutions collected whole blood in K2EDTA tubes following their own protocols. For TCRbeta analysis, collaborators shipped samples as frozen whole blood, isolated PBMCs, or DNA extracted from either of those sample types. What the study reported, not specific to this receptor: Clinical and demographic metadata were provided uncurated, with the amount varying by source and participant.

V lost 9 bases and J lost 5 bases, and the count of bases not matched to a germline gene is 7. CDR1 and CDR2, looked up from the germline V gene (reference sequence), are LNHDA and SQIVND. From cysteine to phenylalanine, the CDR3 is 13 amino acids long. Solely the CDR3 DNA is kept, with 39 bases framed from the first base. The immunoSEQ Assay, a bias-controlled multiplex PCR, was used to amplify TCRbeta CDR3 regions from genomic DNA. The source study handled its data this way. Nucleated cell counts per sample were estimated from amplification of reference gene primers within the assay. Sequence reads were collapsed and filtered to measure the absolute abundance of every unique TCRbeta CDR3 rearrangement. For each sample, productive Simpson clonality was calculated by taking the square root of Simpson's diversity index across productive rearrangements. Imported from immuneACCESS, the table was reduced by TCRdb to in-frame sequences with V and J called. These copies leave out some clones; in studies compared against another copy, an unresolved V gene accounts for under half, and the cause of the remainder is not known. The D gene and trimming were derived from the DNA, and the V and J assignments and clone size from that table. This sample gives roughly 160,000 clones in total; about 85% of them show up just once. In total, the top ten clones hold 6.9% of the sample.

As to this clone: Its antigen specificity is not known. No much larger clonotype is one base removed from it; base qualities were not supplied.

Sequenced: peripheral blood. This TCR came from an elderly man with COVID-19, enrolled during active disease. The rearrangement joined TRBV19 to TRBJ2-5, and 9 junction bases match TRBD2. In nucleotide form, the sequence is TGTGCCAGCGGCGGGGGGGGCGGCGAGACCCAGTACTTC. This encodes CASGGGGGETQYF.